Below, 25 T cell receptor beta chains from the same sample are listed, as sequenced in a study of cytomegalovirus exposure and HLA in healthy donors. The study ran its PCR with 60 Vbeta and 13 Jbeta primers. This table comes from immunoSEQ multiplex PCR, and its TCRdb copy is limited to in-frame clones, with some not included. The table shows 130,000 to 150,000 clones, with nearly 80% occurring only once. Sequencing used PBMCs. The receptors derive from a woman under 40 in good health and CMV-seronegative.

V gene TRBV5-1 combines with J gene TRBJ1-1; 7 bases are a match to TRBD1. This CDR3 region has 13 residues. The J segment lost 4 bases and the V segment lost 3 bases, leaving 3 bases of the junction unmatched. The germline CDR1 and CDR2 sequences are SGHRS and YFSETQ. For the CDR3, the DNA is TGCGCCAGCAGCTACGCAGGGGGCACTGAAGCTTTCTTT. The encoded protein is CASSYAGGTEAFF.

This chain connects TRBV11-2 to TRBJ2-5; D is unclear. Germline lookup yields CDR1 SGHAT and CDR2 FQNNGV. CDR3 length: 18 amino acids. V lost 3 bases to trimming and J lost 5 bases, with 25 bases between them. CDR3 sequence (DNA): TGTGCCAGCAGCTTTTACACCACGGCCCACCCGCCCGGGGAGACCCAGTACTTC. Translated, it gives CASSFYTTAHPPGETQYF.

The V and J genes are TRBV4-1 and TRBJ1-1; D gene unclear. Trimming removed 0 bases at V and 4 bases at J, with 9 bases between. The length of the CDR3 is 14 residues. Germline assignment: CDR1 MGHRA and CDR2 YSYEKL. CDR3 in amino acids: CASSQDRGSTEAFF. The CDR3 nucleotides read TGCGCCAGCAGCCAAGATCGGGGTTCCACTGAAGCTTTCTTT.

J is TRBJ2-7 and V is TRBV6-6, with D perhaps matching TRBD1 (6 bases). CDR3 length equals 14 residues. V gave up 0 bases and J gave up 0 bases, with 6 bases separating them. Per the germline V gene, CDR1 is MNHNY and CDR2 is SVGAGI (reference sequence). In DNA form, the CDR3 reads TGTGCCAGCAGTTACTCGGACAGCTCCTACGAGCAGTACTTC. Protein product: CASSYSDSSYEQYF.

This clone was seen only a few times. The rearrangement uses TRBV28 and TRBJ1-6, with 7 bases aligning to TRBD1. The CDR3 loop spans 15 amino acids. V lost 5 bases and J lost 8; bases outside the gene matches: 9. CDR1 is MDHEN and CDR2 is SYDVKM in the germline V gene. This CDR3 is CASSTSTGSYSPLHF. CDR3 nucleotide sequence: TGTGCCAGCAGTACCTCGACAGGGAGCTATTCACCCCTCCACTTT.

This clone is a singleton in its sample. The rearrangement links TRBV9 to TRBJ2-3; 7 nucleotides agree with TRBD2. CDR1 SGDLS and CDR2 YYNGEE come from the germline V gene. This CDR3 region has 16 residues. Unmatched junction bases numbered 6, after V lost 0 bases and J lost 2 bases. The CDR3 DNA reads as TGTGCCAGCAGCGTAGCGGCGGGAGAACCCACAGATACGCAGTATTTT. It is translated as CASSVAAGEPTDTQYF.

This chain connects TRBV7-9 to TRBJ2-7; D may be TRBD2 (6 bases). Looked up from germline, CDR1 is SEHNR and CDR2 is FQNEAQ (reference sequence). V lost 4 bases, J lost 7 bases, and 17 bases lay in between. CDR3 length: 14 residues. CDR3 bases: TGTGCCAGCAGCTCCGCGGAGCGGGTAGGTGAGCAGTACTTC. This encodes CASSSAERVGEQYF.

The chain couples TRBV30 to TRBJ2-5, with TRBD2 matching 8 bases. The CDR3 has 15 residues. Germline CDR1 reads GTSNPN; CDR2 reads SVGIG (reference sequence). V was clipped by 2 bases and J by 1 base; unmatched bases: 6. DNA of the CDR3: TGTGCCTGGAGTCCACCGGGGGGGATCCAAGAGACCCAGTACTTC. It yields the protein CAWSPPGGIQETQYF.

J is TRBJ2-1 and V is TRBV5-6; 9 bases map to TRBD2. V gave up 2 bases and J gave up 7 bases; unmatched junction bases: 10. The CDR3 spans 16 residues. The germline V gene encodes CDR1 SGHDT and CDR2 YYEEEE. As DNA, the CDR3 is TGTGCCAGCAGCTTTGGCTCGGCGGGGGGGCTAAATGAGCAGTTCTTC. Translation gives CASSFGSAGGLNEQFF.

The CDR3 DNA reads TGTGCCAGCAGCTTAGCGGGGAGGCACTACGAGCAGTACTTC. It yields the protein CASSLAGRHYEQYF. This sequence joins TRBV5-4 and TRBJ2-7; 7 positions agree with TRBD2. CDR3 length: 14 residues. The trim removed 2 bases at V and 3 bases at J, leaving 5 bases unmatched. Germline V gene data show CDR1 as SGHNT and CDR2 as YYREEE (reference sequence).

The V gene is TRBV7-6, the J gene TRBJ2-1; TRBD1 is a possible D gene (5 bases). This CDR3 comprises 17 residues. Trimming cost V 1 base and J 6 bases, with 19 bases left between them. The germline gives CDR1 SGHVS, CDR2 FNYEAQ. The CDR3 region has the DNA TGTGCCAGCAGCTTAGGGTCAGGCAGGTCTAGGGGCAATGAGCAGTTCTTC. Amino acid sequence: CASSLGSGRSRGNEQFF.

For this clone: Within the sample, other DNA sequences also encode this same CDR3. The chain is built from TRBV27 and TRBJ2-7, with D tentatively TRBD2 (6 bases). This CDR3 has 13 amino acids. V was cut by 6 bases and J by 2 bases, with 11 bases left in between. CDR1 and CDR2 (germline): MNHEY, SMNVEV (reference sequence). The CDR3 here is CASSRRGTYEQYF. Here the CDR3 DNA reads TGTGCCAGCAGCCGGAGGGGCACCTACGAGCAGTACTTC.

The rearrangement joins TRBV5-4 to TRBJ2-5, with TRBD2 matching 15 bases. The length of the CDR3 is 17 residues. The ends lost 3 bases at V and 6 bases at J; junction bases unmatched: 9. CDR1 is SGHNT and CDR2 is YYREEE in the germline V gene (reference sequence). As DNA, the CDR3 is TGTGCCAGCAGCTCAGGGGGACTAGCGGGGGGTAAGCAGACCCAGTACTTC. Translation gives CASSSGGLAGGKQTQYF.

A single count supports this clone. For the CDR3, the DNA is TGTGCCACACTCCGGGACAGGGCCTACACTGAAGCTTTCTTT. It specifies CATLRDRAYTEAFF. This rearrangement joins TRBV2 to TRBJ1-1; the match to TRBD1 covers 9 bases. This CDR3 spans 14 amino acids. Germline V CDR1 and CDR2: SNHLY, FYNNEI. With 10 bases clipped from V and 3 bases from J, the junction kept 9 bases outside the gene matches.

This clone was seen a handful of times. The chain recombines TRBV2 with TRBJ2-2, with TRBD1 identical over 8 bases. Germline CDR1 is SNHLY and CDR2 is FYNNEI. This CDR3 comprises 14 residues. The V gene end was trimmed by 6 bases and the J gene end by 6 bases; junction bases not matched to a gene: 6. The DNA for the CDR3 is TGTGCCAGCAGGGACAGGGTAGGCGCCGGGGAGCTGTTTTTT. Amino acids: CASRDRVGAGELFF.

V usage is TRBV10-1 and J usage is TRBJ1-1; D unclear. This CDR3 spans 15 amino acids. CDR1 is WNHNN, CDR2 SYGVQD, per germline (reference sequence). With 2 bases removed from V and 2 bases from J, the gap between germline ends came to 12 bases. In nucleotides, the CDR3 is TGCGCCAGCAGTGAGCCTGATCTTCTAAACACTGAAGCTTTCTTT. The encoded protein is CASSEPDLLNTEAFF.

The chain links TRBV4-3 to TRBJ1-5, with D unresolved. There are 14 residues in the CDR3. Trimming cost V 0 bases and J 4 bases, with 7 bases left between them. Germline values: CDR1 LGHNA, CDR2 YSLEER. CDR3 coding DNA: TGCGCCAGCAGCCAAGATTCACAGAATCAGCCCCAGCATTTT. Amino acid sequence: CASSQDSQNQPQHF.

The J gene is TRBJ1-1, the V gene TRBV6-6, with 9 positions matching TRBD1. V lost 6 bases, J lost 1 base, and 3 bases stayed unmatched. CDR3 length: 14 residues. CDR1 is MNHNY and CDR2 is SVGAGI in the germline V gene (reference sequence). The CDR3 bases are TGTGCCAGCAGGCCGGGACAGGGGAACACTGAAGCTTTCTTT. This translates into CASRPGQGNTEAFF.

This clone was recorded only once. V is TRBV7-9 and J is TRBJ1-2; D unresolved. V lost 5 bases and J lost 8, with 18 bases in between. This CDR3 contains 14 residues. Germline V gene sequence: CDR1 SEHNR, CDR2 FQNEAQ (reference sequence). In nucleotides, the CDR3 is TGTGCCAGCAGCATTAAGGGAGGAGGAGCAGGCTACACCTTC. It codes for CASSIKGGGAGYTF. The full variable domain, in which reference TRBV7-9 and TRBJ1-2 provide the parts outside the CDR3, is DTGVSQNPRHKITKRGQNVTFRCDPISEHNRLYWYRQTLGQGPEFLTYFQNEAQLEKSRLLSDRFSAERPKGSFSTLEIQRTEQGDSAMYLCASSIKGGGAGYTFGSGTRLTVV.

The chain joins TRBV29-1 to TRBJ1-1; D remains unclear. CDR3 length: 10 amino acids. Germline lookup yields CDR1 SQVTM and CDR2 ANQGSEA. The germline V and J ends were trimmed by 4 bases and 2 bases, with 2 bases remaining between them. The CDR3 DNA reads as TGCAGCGTTGCTAACACTGAAGCTTTCTTT. Amino acid sequence: CSVANTEAFF.

The rearrangement uses TRBV27 and TRBJ2-2; perhaps TRBD2 as D (6 bases). The CDR3 extends over 16 amino acids. The V end lost 8 bases, the J end lost 0 bases, and 16 bases lay between the germline ends. Germline V CDR1 and CDR2: MNHEY, SMNVEV (reference sequence). CDR3 DNA sequence: TGTGCCAGCTCAACGTGGGCGGGACCGAACACCGGGGAGCTGTTTTTT. Amino acids: CASSTWAGPNTGELFF.

The CDR3, as DNA: TGTGCCAGCAGTTACGGGACAGGTGCCGATTCACCCCTCCACTTT. Its translation: CASSYGTGADSPLHF. V gene TRBV6-5 combines with J gene TRBJ1-6; 8 nucleotides line up with TRBD1. The germline CDR1 and CDR2 sequences are MNHEY and SVGAGI. V shed 2 bases, J shed 8 bases, and the junction held 5 bases outside the gene matches. The CDR3 totals 15 residues.

The chain joins TRBV6-1 to TRBJ1-5, with D perhaps matching TRBD1 (5 bases). Trimming took off 4 bases at V and 3 bases at J, with 19 bases between the two ends. The CDR3 has 17 amino acids. Germline CDR1 reads MNHNS; CDR2 reads SASEGT. The CDR3 is CASSAGDAGRFNQPQHF. In nucleotides, the CDR3 is TGTGCCAGCAGTGCCGGGGATGCGGGACGGTTCAATCAGCCCCAGCATTTT.

The V gene is TRBV11-3, the J gene TRBJ2-6, with D possibly TRBD2 on 5 matching bases. V lost 5 bases, J lost 3 bases, and 8 bases lay in between. The CDR3 has 14 amino acids. CDR1 is SGHNT and CDR2 is YENEEA in the germline V gene. The CDR3 spells CASSPGGGANVLTF. The DNA for the CDR3 is TGTGCCAGCAGCCCCGGAGGTGGGGCCAACGTCCTGACTTTC.

This clone has a handful of counts. J is TRBJ1-5 and V is TRBV6-1; the D is unclear. CDR1 MNHNS and CDR2 SASEGT come from the germline V gene. The CDR3 totals 16 residues. Trimming cost V 2 bases and J 3 bases, with 14 bases left between them. The CDR3 loop reads CASSEREEQFNQPQHF. The CDR3, as DNA: TGTGCCAGCAGTGAAAGGGAGGAACAGTTCAATCAGCCCCAGCATTTT.